This TCR beta chain emerged from a study of identifying expanded T cells in peripheral blood. Concerning this clone itself: Its specificity is not known.

This CDR3 is built from 13 residues. The germline CDR1 and CDR2 sequences are SEHNR and FQNEAQ (reference sequence). V dropped 3 bases and J dropped 5 bases, with 8 bases sitting between them. Generated by immunoSEQ multiplex PCR, the TCRdb table keeps only in-frame clones and is missing some. The table has more than 85,000 clones, about 87% seen once. Study observations and caveats: Approximately 1.1 clones differed between technical replicates, versus around 15 and 19 over time. Approximately 2-week clone count variance significantly increased as total template count grew.

The chain links TRBV7-9 to TRBJ1-5; D uncertain. Sample: blood. This TCR was sampled from a person aged 18 to 70 in good health. In DNA form, the CDR3 reads TGTGCCAGCAGCTTGGCCGCCGATCAGCCCCAGCATTTT. It codes for CASSLAADQPQHF.